This TCR beta chain was captured in a study of shared clonotypes between healthy human individuals. Study context: The cohort had a couple of women and a few men, ages 18 to 49. The study's findings and limits: Non-shared clonotypes had lower generation probabilities than clonotypes shared by all four sorted-subset donors. Generally, naive subsets came out with larger estimated richness than memory subsets.

Donors were Caucasian adults residing in Nashville, Tennessee, USA. Clones were read by immunoSEQ multiplex PCR, and TCRdb kept only the in-frame ones, dropping some. The sample shows roughly 1,600,000 clones, approximately 98.5% of them seen only once. CDR1 and CDR2 (germline): LGHNA, YSLEER. The CDR3 has 15 amino acids. Trimming took off 1 base at V and 2 bases at J, with 9 bases between the two ends. Details on this clone: Its antigen is unknown.

The chain couples TRBV4-3 to TRBJ1-3, with a tentative D call TRBD1 (5 bases). The sequenced material came from naive CD4+ T cells sorted from blood. Subset in this sample: CD45RA+ positively selected. The TCR comes from a young man in good health. The CDR3 spells CASSQGEGPGNTIYF. CDR3 nucleotide sequence: TGCGCCAGCAGCCAAGGAGAGGGGCCTGGAAACACCATATATTTT.